The rows below give T cell receptor beta chains drawn from one sample of a study of cytomegalovirus exposure and HLA in healthy donors. Assay used: immunoSEQ multiplex PCR; TCRdb lists only in-frame clones, some missing. The repertoire holds under 300,000 clones, with around 90% as singletons. Sequenced material: PBMCs. The receptors originated from a girl between 2 and 10 years old in good health and CMV-seronegative. The CDR3 runs from the conserved cysteine through the conserved F or W. D genes are given only for firm matches. Clone size is shown for a subset of rows, as once, few, many or a class of expanded clone.

cdr3_nt: TGCAGTGCTAGCGGGGGTGAAAAACTGTTTTTT; cdr3_aa: CSASGGEKLFF; d_call: NA; v_call: TRBV20-1; j_call: TRBJ1-4; clone_size: NA
cdr3_nt: TGTGCCAGCAGGGGGAGCTCCTACGAGCAGTACTTC; cdr3_aa: CASRGSSYEQYF; d_call: NA; v_call: TRBV27; j_call: TRBJ2-7; clone_size: NA
cdr3_nt: TGTGCCAGCAGCAGTAGCGGGGGGGGTGGGGAGACCCAGTACTTC; cdr3_aa: CASSSSGGGGETQYF; d_call: TRBD2; v_call: TRBV5-4; j_call: TRBJ2-5; clone_size: few
cdr3_nt: TGTGCCAGCAGCTTGGGGACAGGGGTAGCCAAAAACATTCAGTACTTC; cdr3_aa: CASSLGTGVAKNIQYF; d_call: TRBD1; v_call: TRBV5-4; j_call: TRBJ2-4; clone_size: NA
cdr3_nt: TGTGCCAGCAGCGCGGGGGAGGGGGGAGCTTTGGCTGAGCAGTTCTTC; cdr3_aa: CASSAGEGGALAEQFF; d_call: NA; v_call: TRBV11-2; j_call: TRBJ2-1; clone_size: NA
cdr3_nt: TGTGCCAGCAGCTTAGCGGGGGGCCGACCCTACAATGGGCAGTTCTTC; cdr3_aa: CASSLAGGRPYNGQFF; d_call: NA; v_call: TRBV13; j_call: TRBJ2-1; clone_size: NA
cdr3_nt: TGCGCCAGCAGCTCATCGACAGGGTTTCAGTCGGAGCAGTACTTC; cdr3_aa: CASSSSTGFQSEQYF; d_call: TRBD1; v_call: TRBV5-1; j_call: TRBJ2-7; clone_size: few
cdr3_nt: TGTGCCAGCAGCAACAGGGGTAACACTGAAGCTTTCTTT; cdr3_aa: CASSNRGNTEAFF; d_call: TRBD1; v_call: TRBV6-5; j_call: TRBJ1-1; clone_size: NA
cdr3_nt: TGTGCCAGCAGCTTGGGGACTAGCGTGGTCGAGCAGTTCTTC; cdr3_aa: CASSLGTSVVEQFF; d_call: TRBD2; v_call: TRBV5-6; j_call: TRBJ2-1; clone_size: once
cdr3_nt: TGCGCCAGCAGCTTGGGGGGGGGATCGGGCACTGAAGCTTTCTTT; cdr3_aa: CASSLGGGSGTEAFF; d_call: NA; v_call: TRBV5-1; j_call: TRBJ1-1; clone_size: NA
cdr3_nt: TGTGCCAGCAGCCCTGGAGCGACTAGCGGGGGGAAAGAGACCCAGTACTTC; cdr3_aa: CASSPGATSGGKETQYF; d_call: TRBD2; v_call: TRBV7-2; j_call: TRBJ2-5; clone_size: NA
cdr3_nt: TGTGCCACCGGACAGGAGGCCTACGAGCAGTACTTC; cdr3_aa: CATGQEAYEQYF; d_call: TRBD1; v_call: TRBV2; j_call: TRBJ2-7; clone_size: NA
cdr3_nt: TGTGCCAGTAGTATGCGGGGGCAGGAGACCCAGTACTTC; cdr3_aa: CASSMRGQETQYF; d_call: NA; v_call: TRBV19; j_call: TRBJ2-5; clone_size: few
cdr3_nt: TGTGCCACCAGCAGAGGGAAACAGGGAGTAAGGCAAGAGACCCAGTACTTC; cdr3_aa: CATSRGKQGVRQETQYF; d_call: NA; v_call: TRBV15; j_call: TRBJ2-5; clone_size: once
cdr3_nt: TGTGCCAGTAGTATAGGGGGGCGGCCTGAAGCTTTCTTT; cdr3_aa: CASSIGGRPEAFF; d_call: NA; v_call: TRBV19; j_call: TRBJ1-1; clone_size: NA
cdr3_nt: TGTGCCAGCAGCTCCCCCTTTTCGACTAGTCGAGGCGCCGGGGAGCTGTTTTTT; cdr3_aa: CASSSPFSTSRGAGELFF; d_call: NA; v_call: TRBV7-9; j_call: TRBJ2-2; clone_size: NA
cdr3_nt: TGTGCCAGCAGTTACGGGACAGGCTCTACGTTCCAGCAGTACTTC; cdr3_aa: CASSYGTGSTFQQYF; d_call: TRBD1; v_call: TRBV6-6; j_call: TRBJ2-7; clone_size: NA
cdr3_nt: TGTGCCAGCAGCCGCGACAGTGCCGCTGCAACTAATGAAAAACTGTTTTTT; cdr3_aa: CASSRDSAAATNEKLFF; d_call: NA; v_call: TRBV5-4; j_call: TRBJ1-4; clone_size: NA
cdr3_nt: TGTGCCTTCTCCGGCTACACCTTC; cdr3_aa: CAFSGYTF; d_call: NA; v_call: TRBV2; j_call: TRBJ1-2; clone_size: NA
cdr3_nt: TGTGCCAGCAGCTTGACGAGAGGGACAGCGACCACTGAAGCTTTCTTT; cdr3_aa: CASSLTRGTATTEAFF; d_call: TRBD1; v_call: TRBV5-8; j_call: TRBJ1-1; clone_size: NA
cdr3_nt: TGTGCCAGCAGTTTATGGGTTAGCGGGAGCTCCTACAATGAGCAGTTCTTC; cdr3_aa: CASSLWVSGSSYNEQFF; d_call: TRBD2; v_call: TRBV27; j_call: TRBJ2-1; clone_size: NA
cdr3_nt: TGTGCCAGCAGCTTAATGGAGGAGACCCAGTACTTC; cdr3_aa: CASSLMEETQYF; d_call: NA; v_call: TRBV7-6; j_call: TRBJ2-5; clone_size: NA